Listed below are T cell receptor beta chains from one sample, sequenced in a study of OX40 agonist ivuxolimab in advanced cancers. The method was immunoSEQ multiplex PCR; TCRdb's version includes in-frame clones alone and lacks a portion of them. The sample includes about 68,000 clones, roughly four fifths of them seen just once. The specimen comprised CD4+ or CD8+ T cells sorted from blood, sampled in a trial of the OX40 agonist ivuxolimab. The source is an adult with an advanced solid tumor such as melanoma, head and neck, liver or kidney cancer. The CDR3 runs from the conserved cysteine through the conserved F or W. Fields, in order: V gene, clone size, D gene, J gene, CDR3 protein, CDR3 DNA. A D gene is named only where the DNA matches it firmly. Clone size is given for some rows only: seen once, a few or many times, or a class if the clone is expanded.

v_gene: TRBV5-1
abundance: .
d_gene: .
j_gene: TRBJ1-3
CDR3aa: CASTSGGSGNTIYF
CDR3nt: TGCGCCAGCACCTCGGGGGGTTCTGGAAACACCATATATTTT

v_gene: TRBV6-1
abundance: .
d_gene: .
j_gene: TRBJ1-6
CDR3aa: CASSEAQSSNSPLHF
CDR3nt: TGTGCCAGCAGTGAAGCGCAGTCGAGTAACTCACCCCTCCACTTT

v_gene: TRBV9
abundance: .
d_gene: TRBD2
j_gene: TRBJ2-1
CDR3aa: CASSEGLAGAYNEQFF
CDR3nt: TGTGCCAGCAGCGAAGGACTAGCGGGGGCTTACAATGAGCAGTTCTTC

v_gene: TRBV15
abundance: .
d_gene: .
j_gene: TRBJ2-5
CDR3aa: CATSRVETQYF
CDR3nt: TGTGCCACCAGCAGAGTAGAGACCCAGTACTTC

v_gene: TRBV7-2
abundance: .
d_gene: TRBD2
j_gene: TRBJ2-7
CDR3aa: CASSSGLAIYEQYF
CDR3nt: TGTGCCAGCAGCTCGGGACTAGCTATTTACGAGCAGTACTTC

v_gene: TRBV19
abundance: .
d_gene: .
j_gene: TRBJ2-3
CDR3aa: CASSISAPDTQYF
CDR3nt: TGTGCCAGTAGTATTTCCGCCCCAGATACGCAGTATTTT

v_gene: TRBV6-1
abundance: .
d_gene: TRBD2
j_gene: TRBJ2-1
CDR3aa: CASSEIGTSWSEQFF
CDR3nt: TGTGCCAGCAGTGAGATCGGGACTAGCTGGTCTGAGCAGTTCTTC

v_gene: TRBV5-1
abundance: .
d_gene: .
j_gene: TRBJ1-5
CDR3aa: CASSPELLDQPQHF
CDR3nt: TGCGCCAGCAGTCCAGAGCTTTTGGATCAGCCCCAGCATTTT

v_gene: TRBV19
abundance: .
d_gene: TRBD1
j_gene: TRBJ2-2
CDR3aa: CASNFGTGYTGELFF
CDR3nt: TGTGCCAGTAACTTTGGGACAGGCTACACCGGGGAGCTGTTTTTT

v_gene: TRBV18
abundance: .
d_gene: TRBD1
j_gene: TRBJ2-6
CDR3aa: CASSPMTGLHSGANVLTF
CDR3nt: TGTGCCAGCTCACCCATGACAGGGTTGCACTCTGGGGCCAACGTCCTGACTTTC

v_gene: TRBV5-1
abundance: .
d_gene: .
j_gene: TRBJ2-2
CDR3aa: CASSLGVGAGELFF
CDR3nt: TGCGCCAGCAGCTTGGGAGTCGGCGCGGGGGAGCTGTTTTTT

v_gene: TRBV28
abundance: once
d_gene: .
j_gene: TRBJ2-6
CDR3aa: CASASFLGGRSGPGVSGANVLTF
CDR3nt: TGTGCCAGCGCCAGCTTTTTGGGGGGACGATCGGGGCCGGGAGTCTCTGGGGCCAACGTCCTGACTTTC

v_gene: TRBV30
abundance: .
d_gene: TRBD2
j_gene: TRBJ2-3
CDR3aa: CAWTGRGTDTQYF
CDR3nt: TGTGCCTGGACAGGGAGGGGCACAGATACGCAGTATTTT

v_gene: TRBV4-1
abundance: once
d_gene: .
j_gene: TRBJ2-7
CDR3aa: CASSQAYGQTTSYEQYF
CDR3nt: TGCGCCAGCAGCCAAGCTTATGGACAGACCACGTCCTACGAGCAGTACTTC

v_gene: TRBV11-1
abundance: .
d_gene: .
j_gene: TRBJ1-1
CDR3aa: CASSPKGVKDEAFF
CDR3nt: TGTGCCAGCAGCCCGAAGGGGGTGAAGGATGAAGCTTTCTTT

v_gene: TRBV19
abundance: .
d_gene: .
j_gene: TRBJ1-4
CDR3aa: CASRAGSEKLFF
CDR3nt: TGTGCCAGTAGGGCAGGGAGCGAAAAACTGTTTTTT

v_gene: TRBV6-5
abundance: .
d_gene: TRBD1
j_gene: TRBJ2-3
CDR3aa: CASRRQGVNTDTQYF
CDR3nt: TGTGCCAGCAGAAGACAGGGTGTCAACACAGATACGCAGTATTTT

v_gene: TRBV5-1
abundance: .
d_gene: .
j_gene: TRBJ1-1
CDR3aa: CASSSREEEKAFF
CDR3nt: TGCGCCAGCAGCTCTAGAGAGGAGGAGAAAGCTTTCTTT

v_gene: TRBV15
abundance: .
d_gene: TRBD2
j_gene: TRBJ2-5
CDR3aa: CATSRDSLAGGIQETQYF
CDR3nt: TGTGCCACCAGCAGAGATTCACTAGCGGGGGGTATCCAAGAGACCCAGTACTTC

v_gene: TRBV28
abundance: .
d_gene: TRBD1
j_gene: TRBJ1-1
CDR3aa: CASRARTGNTEAFF
CDR3nt: TGTGCCAGCAGGGCTCGGACAGGGAACACTGAAGCTTTCTTT

v_gene: TRBV5-6
abundance: .
d_gene: TRBD1
j_gene: TRBJ1-2
CDR3aa: CASRLVDRPYGYTF
CDR3nt: TGTGCCAGCAGACTTGTGGACAGGCCATATGGCTACACCTTC

v_gene: TRBV10-3
abundance: few
d_gene: .
j_gene: TRBJ2-7
CDR3aa: CAIRPRTEHEQYF
CDR3nt: TGTGCCATCCGTCCCCGCACGGAACACGAGCAGTACTTC

v_gene: TRBV9
abundance: few
d_gene: .
j_gene: TRBJ1-1
CDR3aa: CASTWTVNTEAFF
CDR3nt: TGTGCCAGCACCTGGACAGTGAACACTGAAGCTTTCTTT

v_gene: TRBV5-8
abundance: .
d_gene: .
j_gene: TRBJ1-5
CDR3aa: CASSPDRSNQPQHF
CDR3nt: TGTGCCAGCAGCCCCGACAGGAGCAATCAGCCCCAGCATTTT

v_gene: TRBV2
abundance: .
d_gene: .
j_gene: TRBJ1-1
CDR3aa: CASSRQSTEAFF
CDR3nt: TGTGCCAGCAGTCGACAGAGCACTGAAGCTTTCTTT

v_gene: TRBV19
abundance: once
d_gene: .
j_gene: TRBJ1-2
CDR3aa: CASSIDSRNYGYTF
CDR3nt: TGTGCCAGTAGTATAGACTCCAGGAACTATGGCTACACCTTC

v_gene: TRBV5-1
abundance: .
d_gene: .
j_gene: TRBJ2-5
CDR3aa: CASSRTQETQYF
CDR3nt: TGCGCCAGCAGTCGGACCCAAGAGACCCAGTACTTC

v_gene: TRBV9
abundance: .
d_gene: TRBD1
j_gene: TRBJ2-2
CDR3aa: CASRAGGINTGELFF
CDR3nt: TGTGCCAGCAGGGCAGGGGGTATAAACACCGGGGAGCTGTTTTTT

v_gene: TRBV9
abundance: .
d_gene: .
j_gene: TRBJ2-7
CDR3aa: CASSANYEQYF
CDR3nt: TGTGCCAGCAGCGCCAACTACGAGCAGTACTTC

v_gene: TRBV5-1
abundance: once
d_gene: TRBD1
j_gene: TRBJ2-2
CDR3aa: CASLSRTGQSGELFF
CDR3nt: TGCGCCAGCCTCTCAAGGACAGGGCAATCTGGGGAGCTGTTTTTT

v_gene: TRBV5-4
abundance: .
d_gene: .
j_gene: TRBJ2-3
CDR3aa: CASSPPLRGTDTQYF
CDR3nt: TGTGCCAGCAGCCCGCCCTTAAGGGGCACAGATACGCAGTATTTT

v_gene: TRBV25-1
abundance: .
d_gene: .
j_gene: TRBJ2-7
CDR3aa: CASYGHHYEQYF
CDR3nt: TGTGCCAGCTATGGACACCACTACGAGCAGTACTTC

v_gene: TRBV5-6
abundance: .
d_gene: .
j_gene: TRBJ2-5
CDR3aa: CASSFSDRPETQYF
CDR3nt: TGTGCCAGCAGCTTTTCAGACAGGCCAGAGACCCAGTACTTC

v_gene: TRBV27
abundance: .
d_gene: .
j_gene: TRBJ1-6
CDR3aa: CASSRGTGSGNSPLHF
CDR3nt: TGTGCCAGCAGCAGGGGAACAGGGTCGGGGAATTCACCCCTCCACTTT

v_gene: TRBV6-1
abundance: .
d_gene: TRBD1
j_gene: TRBJ2-4
CDR3aa: CASSGSGQGNIQYF
CDR3nt: TGTGCCAGCAGTGGGTCCGGACAGGGGAACATTCAGTACTTC

v_gene: TRBV5-1
abundance: .
d_gene: .
j_gene: TRBJ2-7
CDR3aa: CASSVGQPYEQYF
CDR3nt: TGCGCCAGCAGCGTCGGACAACCCTACGAGCAGTACTTC

v_gene: TRBV19
abundance: .
d_gene: .
j_gene: TRBJ1-5
CDR3aa: CASSLAGRSNQPQHF
CDR3nt: TGTGCCAGTAGTTTGGCAGGGCGGAGCAATCAGCCCCAGCATTTT

v_gene: TRBV5-5
abundance: once
d_gene: .
j_gene: TRBJ2-5
CDR3aa: CASSPVKPPWKETQYF
CDR3nt: TGTGCCAGCAGTCCTGTCAAGCCTCCCTGGAAAGAGACCCAGTACTTC

v_gene: TRBV7-8
abundance: once
d_gene: TRBD2
j_gene: TRBJ2-3
CDR3aa: CASSKQKTSGGADTQYF
CDR3nt: TGTGCCAGCAGCAAGCAAAAAACTAGCGGGGGGGCAGATACGCAGTATTTT

v_gene: TRBV15
abundance: .
d_gene: .
j_gene: TRBJ1-5
CDR3aa: CATSSDDRDRRDQPQHF
CDR3nt: TGTGCCACCAGCAGCGACGACCGGGATAGGAGGGATCAGCCCCAGCATTTT

v_gene: TRBV27
abundance: .
d_gene: .
j_gene: TRBJ2-1
CDR3aa: CASSPGLSYNEQFF
CDR3nt: TGTGCCAGCAGTCCGGGACTCTCCTACAATGAGCAGTTCTTC

v_gene: TRBV19
abundance: .
d_gene: .
j_gene: TRBJ1-5
CDR3aa: CASSTGWGGSNQPQHF
CDR3nt: TGTGCCAGTAGTACCGGGTGGGGGGGAAGCAATCAGCCCCAGCATTTT

v_gene: TRBV29-1
abundance: .
d_gene: TRBD1
j_gene: TRBJ2-1
CDR3aa: CSVWTGRNNEQFF
CDR3nt: TGCAGCGTCTGGACAGGGAGAAACAATGAGCAGTTCTTC

v_gene: TRBV7-9
abundance: .
d_gene: TRBD2
j_gene: TRBJ2-1
CDR3aa: CASSLATSGVNEQFF
CDR3nt: TGTGCCAGCAGTCTGGCGACTAGCGGGGTCAATGAGCAGTTCTTC

v_gene: TRBV6-5
abundance: .
d_gene: TRBD1
j_gene: TRBJ1-2
CDR3aa: CASRQTGVNGYTF
CDR3nt: TGTGCCAGCAGGCAGACAGGGGTGAATGGCTACACCTTC

v_gene: TRBV6-5
abundance: few
d_gene: TRBD1
j_gene: TRBJ1-5
CDR3aa: CASSPRDSFNQPQHF
CDR3nt: TGTGCCAGCAGTCCCCGGGACAGCTTTAATCAGCCCCAGCATTTT

v_gene: TRBV14
abundance: .
d_gene: .
j_gene: TRBJ1-1
CDR3aa: CASSQDVGRLNTEAFF
CDR3nt: TGTGCCAGCAGCCAAGATGTAGGGCGGTTGAACACTGAAGCTTTCTTT

v_gene: TRBV27
abundance: .
d_gene: TRBD1
j_gene: TRBJ2-3
CDR3aa: CASSSTDRGTDTQYF
CDR3nt: TGTGCCAGCAGTTCGACGGACAGGGGCACGGATACGCAGTATTTT

v_gene: TRBV6-5
abundance: few
d_gene: .
j_gene: TRBJ2-6
CDR3aa: CASSYKGVSGANVLTF
CDR3nt: TGTGCCAGCAGTTACAAAGGGGTCTCTGGGGCCAACGTCCTGACTTTC

v_gene: TRBV5-1
abundance: .
d_gene: .
j_gene: TRBJ2-5
CDR3aa: CASSLGGAYQETQYF
CDR3nt: TGCGCCAGCAGCTTGGGGGGGGCCTACCAAGAGACCCAGTACTTC

v_gene: TRBV6-6
abundance: .
d_gene: .
j_gene: TRBJ2-7
CDR3aa: CASSYSKATYEQYF
CDR3nt: TGTGCCAGCAGTTACTCGAAGGCTACCTACGAGCAGTACTTC

v_gene: TRBV7-9
abundance: .
d_gene: .
j_gene: TRBJ2-7
CDR3aa: CASSLEAGGEQYF
CDR3nt: TGTGCCAGCAGCTTAGAAGCTGGGGGGGAGCAGTACTTC